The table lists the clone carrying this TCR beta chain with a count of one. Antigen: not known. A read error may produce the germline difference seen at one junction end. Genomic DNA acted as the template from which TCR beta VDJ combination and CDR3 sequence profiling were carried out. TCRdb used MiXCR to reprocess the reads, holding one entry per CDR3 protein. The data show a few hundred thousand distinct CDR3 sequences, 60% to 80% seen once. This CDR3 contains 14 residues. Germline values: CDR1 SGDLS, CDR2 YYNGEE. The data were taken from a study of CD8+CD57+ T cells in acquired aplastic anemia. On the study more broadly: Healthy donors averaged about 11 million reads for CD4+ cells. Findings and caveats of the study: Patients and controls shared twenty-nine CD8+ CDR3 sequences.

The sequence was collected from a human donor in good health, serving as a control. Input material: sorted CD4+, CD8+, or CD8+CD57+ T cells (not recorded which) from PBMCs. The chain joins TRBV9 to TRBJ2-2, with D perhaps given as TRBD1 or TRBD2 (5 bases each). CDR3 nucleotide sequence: TGTGCCAGCAGCTTGGGGCCCGAGGCGGGCCTATCTATTTTT. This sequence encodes CASSLGPEAGLSIF.